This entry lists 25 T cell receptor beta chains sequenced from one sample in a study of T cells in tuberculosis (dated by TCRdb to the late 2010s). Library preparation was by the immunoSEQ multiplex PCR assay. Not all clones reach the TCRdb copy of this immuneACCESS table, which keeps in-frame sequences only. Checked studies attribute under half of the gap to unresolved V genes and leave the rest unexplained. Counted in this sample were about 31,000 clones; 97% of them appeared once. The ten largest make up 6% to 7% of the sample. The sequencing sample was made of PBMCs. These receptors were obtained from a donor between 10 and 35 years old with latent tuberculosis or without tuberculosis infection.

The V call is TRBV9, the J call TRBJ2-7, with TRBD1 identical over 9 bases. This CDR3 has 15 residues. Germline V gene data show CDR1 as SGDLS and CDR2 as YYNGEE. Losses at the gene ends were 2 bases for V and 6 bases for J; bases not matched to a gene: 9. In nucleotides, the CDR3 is TGTGCCAGCAGCGTCGACCGGGACAGGGTTGGCGAGCAGTACTTC. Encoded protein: CASSVDRDRVGEQYF. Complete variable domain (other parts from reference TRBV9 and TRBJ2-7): DSGVTQTPKHLITATGQRVTLRCSPRSGDLSVYWYQQSLDQGLQFLIQYYNGEERAKGNILERFSAQQFPDLHSELNLSSLELGDSALYFCASSVDRDRVGEQYFGPGTRLTVT.

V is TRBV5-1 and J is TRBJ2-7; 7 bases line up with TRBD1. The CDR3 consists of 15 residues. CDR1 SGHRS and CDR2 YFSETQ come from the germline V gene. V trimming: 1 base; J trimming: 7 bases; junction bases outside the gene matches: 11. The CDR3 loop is CASSLLARGSGEQYF. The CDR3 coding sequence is TGCGCCAGCAGCTTGTTGGCCAGGGGGTCGGGTGAGCAGTACTTC.

CDR3 residues: CASSVQGGNYGYTF. CDR3 sequence (DNA): TGTGCCAGCAGCGTACAGGGAGGCAACTATGGCTACACCTTC. The chain has TRBV9 and TRBJ1-2, with a tentative D call TRBD1 (5 bases). Trimming removed 1 base from V and 2 bases from J, with 9 bases in between. This CDR3 region has 14 residues. Germline V gene data show CDR1 as SGDLS and CDR2 as YYNGEE.

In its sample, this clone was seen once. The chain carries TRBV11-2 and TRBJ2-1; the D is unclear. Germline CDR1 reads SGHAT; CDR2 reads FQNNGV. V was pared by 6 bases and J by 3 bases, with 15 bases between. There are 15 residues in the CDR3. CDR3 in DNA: TGTGCCAGCAGTCCCAGCGAGCGCCTCTACAATGAGCAGTTCTTC. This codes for CASSPSERLYNEQFF.

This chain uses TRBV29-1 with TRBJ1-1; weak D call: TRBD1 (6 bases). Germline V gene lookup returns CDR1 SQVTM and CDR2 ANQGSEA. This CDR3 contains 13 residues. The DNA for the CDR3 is TGCAGTTCTGGACAGCACCCGAACACTGAAGCTTTCTTT. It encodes CSSGQHPNTEAFF. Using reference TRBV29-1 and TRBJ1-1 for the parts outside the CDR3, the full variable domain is SAVISQKPSRDICQRGTSLTIQCQVDSQVTMMFWYRQQPGQSLTLIATANQGSEATYESGFVIDKFPISRPNLTFSTLTVSNMSPEDSSIYLCSSGQHPNTEAFFGQGTRLTVV.

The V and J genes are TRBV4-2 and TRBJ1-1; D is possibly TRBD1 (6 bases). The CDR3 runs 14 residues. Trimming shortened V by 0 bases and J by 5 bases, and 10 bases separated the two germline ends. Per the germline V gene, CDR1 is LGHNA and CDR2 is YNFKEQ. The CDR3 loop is CASSQDGGLTEAFF. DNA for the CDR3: TGTGCCAGCAGCCAAGATGGGGGCCTAACTGAAGCTTTCTTT.

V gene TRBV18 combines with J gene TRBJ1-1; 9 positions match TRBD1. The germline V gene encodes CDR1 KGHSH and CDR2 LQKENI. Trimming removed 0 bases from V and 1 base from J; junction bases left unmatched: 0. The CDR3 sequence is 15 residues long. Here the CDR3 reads CASSPPGQGNTEAFF. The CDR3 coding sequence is TGTGCCAGCTCACCACCGGGACAGGGGAACACTGAAGCTTTCTTT.

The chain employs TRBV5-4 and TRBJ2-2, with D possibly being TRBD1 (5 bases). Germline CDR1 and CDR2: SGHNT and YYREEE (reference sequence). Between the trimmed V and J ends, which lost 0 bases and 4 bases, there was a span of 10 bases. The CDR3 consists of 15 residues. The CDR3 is CASSLVQQGTGELFF. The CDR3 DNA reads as TGTGCCAGCAGCTTGGTCCAGCAGGGCACCGGGGAGCTGTTTTTT.

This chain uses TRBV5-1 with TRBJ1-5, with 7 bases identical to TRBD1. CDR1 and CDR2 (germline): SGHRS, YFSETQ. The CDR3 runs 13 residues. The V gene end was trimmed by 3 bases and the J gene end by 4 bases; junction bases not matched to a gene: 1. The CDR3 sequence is CASSSGQNQPQHF. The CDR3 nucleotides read TGCGCCAGCAGCTCGGGACAGAATCAGCCCCAGCATTTT.

The CDR3 bases are TGTGCCAGCAGTTCTATCGGGGTCTTGAGAGAGACCCAGTACTTC. Its translation: CASSSIGVLRETQYF. The rearrangement joins TRBV28 to TRBJ2-5, with D tentatively TRBD2 (5 bases). With 4 bases removed from V and 4 bases from J, the gap between germline ends came to 16 bases. Germline V gives CDR1 MDHEN, CDR2 SYDVKM. The length of the CDR3 is 15 residues.

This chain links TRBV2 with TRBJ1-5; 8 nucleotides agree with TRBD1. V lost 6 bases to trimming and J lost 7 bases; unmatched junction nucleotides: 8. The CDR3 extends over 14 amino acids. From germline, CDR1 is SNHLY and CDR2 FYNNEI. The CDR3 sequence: CASRQGARGQPQHF. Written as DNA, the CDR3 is TGTGCCAGCAGGCAGGGGGCGAGAGGGCAGCCCCAGCATTTT.

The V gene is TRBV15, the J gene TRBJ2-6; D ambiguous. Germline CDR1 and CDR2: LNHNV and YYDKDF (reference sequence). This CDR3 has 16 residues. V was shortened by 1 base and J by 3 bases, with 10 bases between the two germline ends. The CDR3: CATSRGVSGGANVLTF. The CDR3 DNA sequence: TGTGCCACCAGCAGAGGGGTTTCAGGTGGGGCCAACGTCCTGACTTTC.

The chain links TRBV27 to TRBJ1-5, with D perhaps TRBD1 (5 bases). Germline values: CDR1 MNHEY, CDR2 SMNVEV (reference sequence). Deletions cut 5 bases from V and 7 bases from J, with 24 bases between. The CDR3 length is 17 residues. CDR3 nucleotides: TGTGCCAGCAGTGGGGGGAACGCCGGGACCGTAATCCAGCCCCAGCATTTT. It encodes CASSGGNAGTVIQPQHF.

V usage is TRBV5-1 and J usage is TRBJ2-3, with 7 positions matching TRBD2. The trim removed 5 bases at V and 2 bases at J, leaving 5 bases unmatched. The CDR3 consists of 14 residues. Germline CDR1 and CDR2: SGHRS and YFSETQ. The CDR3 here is CASRGGAYTDTQYF. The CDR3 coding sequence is TGCGCCAGCAGGGGAGGGGCGTACACAGATACGCAGTATTTT.

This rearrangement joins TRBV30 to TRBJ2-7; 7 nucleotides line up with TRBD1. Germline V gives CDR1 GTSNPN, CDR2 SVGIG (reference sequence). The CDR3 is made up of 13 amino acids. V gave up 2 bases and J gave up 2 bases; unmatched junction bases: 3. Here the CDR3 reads CAWSLDRTYEQYF. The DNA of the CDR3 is TGTGCCTGGAGTCTGGACAGGACCTACGAGCAGTACTTC.

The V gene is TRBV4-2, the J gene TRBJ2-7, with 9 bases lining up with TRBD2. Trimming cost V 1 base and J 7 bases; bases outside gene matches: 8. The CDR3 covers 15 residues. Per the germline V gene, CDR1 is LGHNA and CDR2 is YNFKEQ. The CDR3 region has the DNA TGTGCCAGCAGCCAAGGGGCGGGGGGGCCGTGGGAGCAGTACTTC. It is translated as CASSQGAGGPWEQYF.

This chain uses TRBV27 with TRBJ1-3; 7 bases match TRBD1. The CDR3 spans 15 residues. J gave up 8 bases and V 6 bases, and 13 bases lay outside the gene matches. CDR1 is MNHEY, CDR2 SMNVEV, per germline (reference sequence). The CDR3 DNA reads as TGTGCCAGCAGGCGCACCTTGGACAGGACGTACACCATATATTTT. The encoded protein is CASRRTLDRTYTIYF.

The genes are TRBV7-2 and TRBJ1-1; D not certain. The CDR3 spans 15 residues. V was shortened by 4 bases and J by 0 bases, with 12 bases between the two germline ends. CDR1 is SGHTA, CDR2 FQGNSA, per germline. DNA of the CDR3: TGTGCCAGCAGCTCCAGTGGGAGTCTGAACACTGAAGCTTTCTTT. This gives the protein CASSSSGSLNTEAFF. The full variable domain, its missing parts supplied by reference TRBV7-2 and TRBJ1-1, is GAGVSQSPSNKVTEKGKDVELRCDPISGHTALYWYRQSLGQGLEFLIYFQGNSAPDKSGLPSDRFSAERTGGSVSTLTIQRTQQEDSAVYLCASSSSGSLNTEAFFGQGTRLTVV.

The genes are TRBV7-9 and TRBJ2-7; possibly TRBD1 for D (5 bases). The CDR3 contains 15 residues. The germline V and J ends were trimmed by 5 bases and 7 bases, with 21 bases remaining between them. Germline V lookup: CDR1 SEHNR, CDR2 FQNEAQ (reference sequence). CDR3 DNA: TGTGCCAGCAGCCCTAACAGGATCCCCCTGAGGGAGCAGTACTTC. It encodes CASSPNRIPLREQYF.

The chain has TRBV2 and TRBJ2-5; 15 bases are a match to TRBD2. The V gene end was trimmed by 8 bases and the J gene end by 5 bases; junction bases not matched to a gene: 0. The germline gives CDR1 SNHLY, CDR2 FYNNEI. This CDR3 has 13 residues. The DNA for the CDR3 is TGTGCCAGCGGACTAGCGGGAGGGGAGACCCAGTACTTC. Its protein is CASGLAGGETQYF.

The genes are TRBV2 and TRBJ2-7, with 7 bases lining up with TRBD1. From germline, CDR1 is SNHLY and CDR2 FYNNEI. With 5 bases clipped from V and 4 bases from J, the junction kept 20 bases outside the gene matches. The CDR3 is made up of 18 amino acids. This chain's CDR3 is CASSFQPPYGTAFYEQYF. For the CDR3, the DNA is TGTGCCAGCAGTTTTCAACCCCCTTATGGGACAGCATTTTACGAGCAGTACTTC.

The chain's CDR3 is CASSLSGQGFRGYTF. The CDR3 region has the DNA TGTGCCAGCAGTTTAAGTGGACAGGGATTTCGCGGCTACACCTTC. J is TRBJ1-2 and V is TRBV27, with TRBD1 identical over 8 bases. The germline gives CDR1 MNHEY, CDR2 SMNVEV (reference sequence). The CDR3 has 15 residues. The V and J ends lost 2 bases and 8 bases, in that order; junction bases with no gene match: 10.

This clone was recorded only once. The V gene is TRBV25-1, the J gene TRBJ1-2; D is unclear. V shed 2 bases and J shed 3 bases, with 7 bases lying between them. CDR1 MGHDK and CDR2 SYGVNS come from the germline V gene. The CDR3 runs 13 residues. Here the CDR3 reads CASSETRYYGYTF. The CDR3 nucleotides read TGTGCCAGCAGTGAAACCAGATACTATGGCTACACCTTC.

In nucleotides, the CDR3 is TGTGCCAGCAGATCGAAACTAGCGGGGAGGTCCTACGAGCAGTACTTC. This gives the protein CASRSKLAGRSYEQYF. This sequence joins TRBV27 and TRBJ2-7; TRBD2 agrees at 10 bases. The CDR3 is made up of 16 amino acids. V trimming: 6 bases; J trimming: 1 base; junction bases outside the gene matches: 9. Germline CDR1 MNHEY, CDR2 SMNVEV (reference sequence).

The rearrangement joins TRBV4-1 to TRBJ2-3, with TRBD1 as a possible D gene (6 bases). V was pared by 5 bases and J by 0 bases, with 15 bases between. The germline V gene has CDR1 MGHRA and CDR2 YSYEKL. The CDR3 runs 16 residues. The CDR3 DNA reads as TGCGCCAGCAGCTCTTCCACAGGGCCAAGCACAGATACGCAGTATTTT. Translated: CASSSSTGPSTDTQYF.